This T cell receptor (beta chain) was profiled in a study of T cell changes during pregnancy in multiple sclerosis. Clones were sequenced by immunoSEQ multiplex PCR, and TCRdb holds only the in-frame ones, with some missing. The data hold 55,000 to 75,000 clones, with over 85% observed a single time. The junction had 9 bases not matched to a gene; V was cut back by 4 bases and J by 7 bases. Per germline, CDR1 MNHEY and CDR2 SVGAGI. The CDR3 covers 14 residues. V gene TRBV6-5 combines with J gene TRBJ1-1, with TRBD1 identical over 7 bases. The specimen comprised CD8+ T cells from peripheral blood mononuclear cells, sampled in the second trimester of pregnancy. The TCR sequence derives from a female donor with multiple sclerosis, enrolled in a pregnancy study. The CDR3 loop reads CASSFYGTDYEAFF. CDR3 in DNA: TGTGCCAGCAGTTTCTACGGGACAGATTATGAAGCTTTCTTT.